A selection of T cell receptor beta chains follows, all from one sample in a study of T cell responses to AZD1222 COVID-19 vaccine. Sequencing used immunoSEQ multiplex PCR; TCRdb keeps in-frame clones, though not all of them. The sample has about 130,000 clones, around nine tenths seen once. Source: peripheral blood, taken on day 0 of AZD1222 vaccination. The receptors were gathered from an adult in good health. Both conserved end residues are part of each CDR3. A D gene is named only where the DNA matches it firmly. Only some rows state a clone size, as once, few, many or a class for expanded clones.

D	V	J	size	length	DNA	CDR3
.	TRBV3-1/TRBV3-2	TRBJ1-1	.	13	TGTGCCAGCAGCCAAGGGGGGGTCACTGAAGCTTTCTTT	CASSQGGVTEAFF
.	TRBV3-1/TRBV3-2	TRBJ1-1	.	14	TGTGCCAGCAGCCAAGAAGAAGGGAGGGCTGAAGCTTTCTTT	CASSQEEGRAEAFF
.	TRBV27	TRBJ2-2	.	15	TGTGCCAGCAGCAGGTTGGGGGGCCGGACCGGGGAGCTGTTTTTT	CASSRLGGRTGELFF
.	TRBV6-5	TRBJ1-1	.	15	TGTGCCAGCAGTTACTCGCGGGGGGGGAACACTGAAGCTTTCTTT	CASSYSRGGNTEAFF
.	TRBV5-1	TRBJ1-5	.	13	TGCGCCAGCAGCGAGGGGCAGGGGCAGCCCCAGCATTTT	CASSEGQGQPQHF
.	TRBV29-1	TRBJ2-3	.	14	TGCAGCGCCGAGGCCACACCGAGCACAGATACGCAGTATTTT	CSAEATPSTDTQYF
TRBD1	TRBV19	TRBJ1-6	.	15	TGTGCCAGTACTTCTCAGGGGGCTGGTAATTCACCCCTCCACTTT	CASTSQGAGNSPLHF
.	TRBV19	TRBJ2-3	few	14	TGTGCCAGTAGTATTAGCAGGGGTAGGGATACGCAGTATTTT	CASSISRGRDTQYF
TRBD1	TRBV28	TRBJ2-6	.	15	TGTGCCAGCAGACTACAGGGGGCTGGGGCCAACGTCCTGACTTTC	CASRLQGAGANVLTF
TRBD1	TRBV2	TRBJ1-5	.	14	TGTGCCAGCAGCCCGGACAGGGGGTTACAGCCCCAGCATTTT	CASSPDRGLQPQHF
.	TRBV24-1	TRBJ1-2	.	11	TGTGCCACCAGTGACCCCGATGGCTACACCTTC	CATSDPDGYTF
.	TRBV4-3	TRBJ1-4	.	15	TGCGCCAGCAGCCAAGATAGAATCAGGAATGAAAAACTGTTTTTT	CASSQDRIRNEKLFF
.	TRBV4-1	TRBJ2-2	once	16	TGCGCCAGCAGCCATCCCTCCGGGGCGGCCACCGGGGAGCTGTTTTTT	CASSHPSGAATGELFF
.	TRBV30	TRBJ1-3	.	16	TGTGCCTGGAGTGTTATTCGGAATCCGGTCGGAAACACCATATATTTT	CAWSVIRNPVGNTIYF
.	TRBV24-1	TRBJ2-7	.	15	TGTGCCACCAGTGATTCCCGGACGTCGCCCTACGAGCAGTACTTC	CATSDSRTSPYEQYF
.	TRBV19	TRBJ2-3	.	14	TGTGCCAGTAGTATAGCTCAGCTCACAGATACGCAGTATTTT	CASSIAQLTDTQYF
TRBD1	TRBV19	TRBJ2-3	.	14	TGTGCCAGTAGTTTGGGACAGCACACAGATACGCAGTATTTT	CASSLGQHTDTQYF
.	TRBV7-3	TRBJ2-3	.	11	TGTGCCAGTGGGCTCCCGGGACTGCAGTATTTT	CASGLPGLQYF
.	TRBV28	TRBJ2-2	.	16	TGTGCCAGCAGTCCCTTAGGGGGGGCCGTCACCGGGGAGCTGTTTTTT	CASSPLGGAVTGELFF
.	TRBV29-1	TRBJ2-1	.	15	TGCAGCGTCACCCGGGGGCAGGGGGATATGAATGAGCAGTTCTTC	CSVTRGQGDMNEQFF
TRBD1	TRBV28	TRBJ1-5	.	17	TGTGCCAGCAGCTCCACAGGGGGCGCCCTGAGCAATCAGCCCCAGCATTTT	CASSSTGGALSNQPQHF
.	TRBV4-1	TRBJ2-7	.	14	TGCGCCAGCAGCCCTCTCGTGGGGGGCAACGAGCAGTACTTC	CASSPLVGGNEQYF
TRBD1	TRBV27	TRBJ1-5	.	13	TGTGCCAGCAGAGGACAGGCAAATCAGCCCCAGCATTTT	CASRGQANQPQHF
.	TRBV10-1	TRBJ1-5	.	15	TGCGCCAGCAGTGACCAGGGTCGAGTTATTCAGCCCCAGCATTTT	CASSDQGRVIQPQHF
.	TRBV6-4	TRBJ1-6	.	13	TGTGCCAGCAGTCCCCAAGATAATTCACCCCTCCACTTT	CASSPQDNSPLHF
.	TRBV24-1	TRBJ2-1	.	13	TGTGCCACCAGTGAGGTGGGGAACAATGAGCAGTTCTTC	CATSEVGNNEQFF
TRBD1	TRBV7-2	TRBJ2-5	.	14	TGTGCCAGCAGGACAGGGCTACCCCAAGAGACCCAGTACTTC	CASRTGLPQETQYF
.	TRBV10-3	TRBJ2-3	.	13	TGTGCCATCAGCACGCAGATCACAGATACGCAGTATTTT	CAISTQITDTQYF
.	TRBV9	TRBJ1-4	.	15	TGTGCCAGCAGCGTAGGTTCTACAGGTTTGGAAAAACTGTTTTTT	CASSVGSTGLEKLFF
.	TRBV13	TRBJ2-3	.	14	TGTGCCAGCAGCCACAGACGGGACACAGATACGCAGTATTTT	CASSHRRDTDTQYF
TRBD2	TRBV28	TRBJ2-2	.	17	TGTGCCAGCAGTTCCCCTAGCGGGGGGGCCTCGGCCGGGGAGCTGTTTTTT	CASSSPSGGASAGELFF
.	TRBV18	TRBJ2-2	.	13	TGTGCCAGCTCCCTATCGAACACCGGGGAGCTGTTTTTT	CASSLSNTGELFF
TRBD1	TRBV19	TRBJ1-5	.	14	TGTGCCAGTAGAACCACAGGGGGCGGGCAGCCCCAGCATTTT	CASRTTGGGQPQHF
.	TRBV5-4	TRBJ1-3	.	15	TGTGCCAGCAGCCGGACAGCCAGCTCTGGAAACACCATATATTTT	CASSRTASSGNTIYF
.	TRBV10-1	TRBJ2-1	.	13	TGCGCCAGCAGTGAGTCCGGGAGATATGAGCAGTTCTTC	CASSESGRYEQFF